A single sample gave rise to the 13 T cell receptor beta chains below, sequenced in a study of shared clonotypes between healthy human individuals. Sequenced by immunoSEQ multiplex PCR; TCRdb stores in-frame clones only, minus some. The data contain about 980,000 clones, 60% to 85% of them seen just once; the ten biggest clones take up approximately 1.5%. Sequencing was performed on memory CD4+ T cells sorted from blood. Subset noted: CD45RA-negative fraction. These receptor sequences come from a man between 18 and 29 years old in good health.

The chain employs TRBV2 and TRBJ1-1; D is unclear. V lost 4 bases and J lost 0, with 9 bases in between. The CDR3 contains 14 residues. Germline CDR1 SNHLY, CDR2 FYNNEI. CDR3 bases: TGTGCCAGCAGTGTGAAGCACATGAACACTGAAGCTTTCTTT. It encodes CASSVKHMNTEAFF.

The chain carries TRBV5-4 and TRBJ1-2; the D is unclear. CDR1 SGHNT and CDR2 YYREEE come from the germline V gene (reference sequence). The germline V and J ends were trimmed by 3 bases and 9 bases, with 15 bases remaining between them. CDR3 length: 13 residues. The CDR3 spells CASSSAGRERYTF. DNA for the CDR3: TGTGCCAGCAGCTCGGCGGGAAGGGAGCGCTACACCTTC.

The table lists this clone with a few counts. The chain recombines TRBV6-6 with TRBJ2-3; D unclear. V was clipped by 6 bases and J by 0 bases, with 10 bases between them. CDR1 is MNHNY and CDR2 is SVGAGI in the germline V gene (reference sequence). This CDR3 comprises 14 residues. The CDR3 protein is CASRTATSTDTQYF. The CDR3 region has the DNA TGTGCCAGCAGAACGGCAACTAGCACAGATACGCAGTATTTT.

The rearrangement links TRBV28 to TRBJ1-2; D might be TRBD1 (6 bases). V was trimmed by 6 bases and J by 4 bases, leaving 18 bases between them. The CDR3 contains 15 residues. The germline gives CDR1 MDHEN, CDR2 SYDVKM. CDR3 coding DNA: TGTGCCAGCAGCCTGACAGGCCCGCCGGTCTATGGCTACACCTTC. This translates into CASSLTGPPVYGYTF.

The V call is TRBV7-2, the J call TRBJ2-1; weak D call: TRBD1 (6 bases). Per germline, CDR1 SGHTA and CDR2 FQGNSA. V lost 5 bases and J 9 bases, leaving 14 bases between the germline ends. The CDR3 runs to 13 residues. This chain's CDR3 is CASSIQGWGEQFF. DNA of the CDR3: TGTGCCAGCAGCATACAGGGTTGGGGTGAGCAGTTCTTC.

This chain joins TRBV2 and TRBJ2-2, with 9 bases lining up with TRBD2. Losses at the gene ends were 5 bases for V and 7 bases for J; bases not matched to a gene: 8. Germline V gene sequence: CDR1 SNHLY, CDR2 FYNNEI. This CDR3 contains 15 residues. The CDR3 here is CASSLAGVSLGELFF. The CDR3 coding sequence is TGTGCCAGCAGTTTAGCGGGGGTTTCCCTCGGGGAGCTGTTTTTT.

The J gene is TRBJ1-6, the V gene TRBV7-3, with 10 positions matching TRBD1. The CDR3 is 15 amino acids. The V segment lost 4 bases and the J segment 7 bases; nucleotides outside the gene matches: 4. The germline gives CDR1 SGHTA, CDR2 FQGTGA. The CDR3 DNA follows: TGTGCCAGCAGCTGGGACAGGGGCGCAAATTCACCCCTCCACTTT. It codes for CASSWDRGANSPLHF. Full variable domain (rest looked up from reference TRBV7-3 and TRBJ1-6): GAGVSQTPSNKVTEKGKYVELRCDPISGHTALYWYRQSLGQGPEFLIYFQGTGAADDSGLPNDRFFAVRPEGSVSTLKIQRTERGDSAVYLCASSWDRGANSPLHFGNGTRLTVT.

The chain is built from TRBV9 and TRBJ2-3; 9 positions agree with TRBD1. This CDR3 has 16 amino acids. V was clipped by 3 bases and J by 6 bases; unmatched bases: 11. Germline V gives CDR1 SGDLS, CDR2 YYNGEE. Written as DNA, the CDR3 is TGTGCCAGCAGCGCCCGGCGTGGACAGGGGTGGGATACGCAGTATTTT. Encoded protein: CASSARRGQGWDTQYF.

The J gene is TRBJ2-1, the V gene TRBV11-2; 11 bases are a match to TRBD2. Losses at the gene ends were 6 bases for V and 6 bases for J; bases not matched to a gene: 10. This CDR3 spans 16 amino acids. Germline CDR1 reads SGHAT; CDR2 reads FQNNGV. The CDR3 here is CASRSTSGRVPNEQFF. CDR3 in DNA: TGTGCCAGCAGATCCACTAGCGGGAGAGTTCCCAATGAGCAGTTCTTC. Full variable domain (remainder filled in from reference TRBV11-2 and TRBJ2-1): EAGVAQSPRYKIIEKRQSVAFWCNPISGHATLYWYQQILGQGPKLLIQFQNNGVVDDSQLPKDRFSAERLKGVDSTLKIQPAKLEDSAVYLCASRSTSGRVPNEQFFGPGTRLTVL.

This clone was seen a single time. This chain connects TRBV29-1 to TRBJ2-7, with 10 bases that match TRBD1. V was clipped by 6 bases and J by 3 bases; unmatched bases: 11. In germline, CDR1 is SQVTM, CDR2 ANQGSEA. The length of the CDR3 is 15 residues. The DNA of the CDR3 is TGCAGCGTCGGGCCGACAGGGGGCATAGGCTACGAGCAGTACTTC. Amino acids: CSVGPTGGIGYEQYF.

This clone has a handful of counts. This chain joins TRBV10-3 and TRBJ2-7; possibly TRBD1 for D (6 bases). Per germline, CDR1 ENHRY and CDR2 SYGVKD. The CDR3 is 14 residues long. V was cut by 3 bases and J by 3 bases, with 12 bases left in between. This CDR3 reads CAISETEDSYEQYF. In DNA, the CDR3 is TGTGCCATCAGTGAAACCGAGGACAGCTACGAGCAGTACTTC.

The gene calls are TRBV21-1 and TRBJ1-1; the table calls TRBD1, which could not be checked here. TRBV21-1 is a pseudogene locus. The CDR3 is 13 residues long. As DNA, the CDR3 is TGTGCCAGCAGCGTACAGGGACAGGGTGAAGCTTTCTTT. Encoded protein: CASSVQGQGEAFF.

This clone was observed a few times. This chain uses TRBV10-2 with TRBJ2-4, with D perhaps matching TRBD2 (6 bases). The CDR3 totals 13 residues. The V end was cut by 0 bases, the J end by 9 bases, with 9 bases between. Per germline, CDR1 WSHSY and CDR2 SAAADI. CDR3 loop: CASSESTRAIQYF. In nucleotides, the CDR3 is TGCGCCAGCAGTGAGTCGACTAGGGCCATTCAGTACTTC.